This entry lists 28 T cell receptor beta chains sequenced from one sample in a study of human T cells and chemical hapten exposure. Stated time point: patch test 1, 2 weeks after DPC sensitization. Treatment meaning: therapeutic diphenylcyclopropenone sensitization with weekly scalp DPC. TCRdb fed the RACE reads into MiXCR, producing one record per CDR3 protein. The sample includes a few hundred thousand distinct CDR3 sequences, roughly 4.8% of them seen just once. Sequencing used whole blood, obtained in connection with sensitization to the hapten diphenylcyclopropenone (DPC). The origin of the receptors is a woman aged 45-59 years with alopecia areata. Some clones in this sample may be carry-over from other donors' samples.

The chain couples TRBV10-3 to TRBJ2-5; D unclear. Germline V gene lookup returns CDR1 ENHRY and CDR2 SYGVKD. The CDR3 consists of 13 residues. The V end lost 0 bases, the J end lost 3 bases, and 5 bases lay between the germline ends. This chain's CDR3 is CAISESQEETQYF. The CDR3 DNA follows: TGTGCCATCAGTGAGTCCCAGGAAGAGACCCAGTACTTC.

There are many counts of this clonotype. For the CDR3, the DNA is TGTGCCAGCAGCGATTCAGAAGTTGAAGCTTTCTTT. It specifies CASSDSEVEAFF. V gene TRBV9 combines with J gene TRBJ1-1, with no clear D. Between the trimmed V and J ends, which lost 3 bases and 7 bases, there was a span of 10 bases. The length of the CDR3 is 12 residues. Germline CDR1 SGDLS, CDR2 YYNGEE. Drawing the rest from reference TRBV9 and TRBJ1-1, the complete variable domain is DSGVTQTPKHLITATGQRVTLRCSPRSGDLSVYWYQQSLDQGLQFLIQYYNGEERAKGNILERFSAQQFPDLHSELNLSSLELGDSALYFCASSDSEVEAFFGQGTRLTVV.

Ten or more counts support this clonotype. The chain is built from TRBV12-3 or TRBV12-4 and TRBJ1-4; perhaps TRBD1 as D (5 bases). V was shortened by 7 bases and J by 3 bases, with 12 bases between the two germline ends. The CDR3 length is 14 residues. CDR3 nucleotide sequence: TGTGCCAGCACCTCTCTAGGGGCTAATGAAAAACTGTTTTTT. Its protein product is CASTSLGANEKLFF.

This clonotype showed up just a few times. V gene TRBV6-6 combines with J gene TRBJ1-2; 11 bases are shared with TRBD1. Trimming removed 6 bases from V and 7 bases from J; junction bases left unmatched: 7. Germline assignment: CDR1 MNHNY and CDR2 SVGAGI (reference sequence). This CDR3 has 14 amino acids. The CDR3 DNA reads as TGTGCCAGCAGCCCCCGGGGACAGGGGGTTGGCTACACCTTC. As protein: CASSPRGQGVGYTF.

In its sample, this clonotype was seen many times. The chain is built from TRBV6-5 and TRBJ2-1; either TRBD1 or TRBD2 may supply D (5 bases each). The CDR3 has 13 amino acids. CDR1 is MNHEY, CDR2 SVGAGI, per germline. V lost 6 bases to trimming and J lost 9 bases, with 15 bases between them. CDR3 region: CASRTPGGGEQFF. CDR3 in DNA: TGTGCCAGCAGGACCCCTGGGGGTGGTGAGCAGTTCTTC.

This clonotype was counted at least ten times. V usage is TRBV28 and J usage is TRBJ2-7; 10 bases match TRBD2. Germline-derived CDR1 and CDR2 are MDHEN and SYDVKM. The CDR3 has 17 amino acids. V trimming: 5 bases; J trimming: 1 base; junction bases outside the gene matches: 11. CDR3 coding DNA: TGTGCCAGCAGTCCGCTTCCAGCGGGAGGGCCTTCCTACGAGCAGTACTTC. This encodes CASSPLPAGGPSYEQYF.

In its sample, this clonotype was seen a few times. The chain couples TRBV7-9 to TRBJ2-7; D remains unclear. Between the trimmed V and J ends, which lost 6 bases and 2 bases, there was a span of 11 bases. The germline CDR1 and CDR2 sequences are SEHNR and FQNEAQ (reference sequence). CDR3 size: 13 residues. Here the CDR3 DNA reads TGTGCCAGCAGACTGGACGGAGCCTACGAGCAGTACTTC. Protein product: CASRLDGAYEQYF.

The gene calls are TRBV7-9 and TRBJ1-1, with 7 bases aligning to TRBD1. There are 13 residues in the CDR3. The ends lost 5 bases at V and 8 bases at J; junction bases unmatched: 8. Germline V gene data show CDR1 as SEHNR and CDR2 as FQNEAQ (reference sequence). The CDR3 coding sequence is TGTGCCAGCAGCCAAAGACAGGGTGCGGAAGCTTTCTTT. It is translated as CASSQRQGAEAFF. The complete variable domain, with remaining parts taken from reference TRBV7-9 and TRBJ1-1, reads DTGVSQNPRHKITKRGQNVTFRCDPISEHNRLYWYRQTLGQGPEFLTYFQNEAQLEKSRLLSDRFSAERPKGSFSTLEIQRTEQGDSAMYLCASSQRQGAEAFFGQGTRLTVV.

The chain employs TRBV27 and TRBJ2-3, with 8 bases matching TRBD2. This CDR3 spans 15 amino acids. The J segment lost 4 bases and the V segment lost 5 bases, leaving 8 bases of the junction unmatched. CDR1 is MNHEY, CDR2 SMNVEV, per germline (reference sequence). DNA of the CDR3: TGTGCCAGCAGTCTCTCTTGGACTAGCCCAGATACGCAGTATTTT. It is translated as CASSLSWTSPDTQYF.

This clonotype was found many times. The chain carries TRBV29-1 and TRBJ2-3, with 8 bases that match TRBD2. Germline CDR1 reads SQVTM; CDR2 reads ANQGSEA. The CDR3 length is 13 residues. V lost 2 bases and J lost 6; bases outside the gene matches: 4. CDR3 DNA: TGCAGCGTTGAAAAACTAGCGGCGGATACGCAGTATTTT. Translated, it gives CSVEKLAADTQYF.

At least ten counts were recorded for this clonotype. This sequence joins TRBV5-1 and TRBJ1-2, with a weak D call TRBD1 (5 bases). Germline assignment: CDR1 SGHRS and CDR2 YFSETQ. The CDR3 consists of 16 residues. V gave up 3 bases and J gave up 6 bases, with 21 bases separating them. CDR3 amino acids: CASSWTRGAHYDGYTF. CDR3 DNA: TGCGCCAGCAGCTGGACGCGTGGGGCCCACTACGATGGCTACACCTTC.

The table lists this clonotype with a few counts. The genes are TRBV20-1 and TRBJ1-5; D not certain. The CDR3 sequence is 12 residues long. V dropped 4 bases and J dropped 4 bases, with 8 bases sitting between them. Germline V gene lookup returns CDR1 DFQATT and CDR2 SNEGSKA (reference sequence). The CDR3 DNA follows: TGCAGTGCTAAAAGGGCAAATCAGCCCCAGCATTTT. Translating gives CSAKRANQPQHF.

This clonotype was seen at least ten times. The V gene is TRBV7-3, the J gene TRBJ1-5, with D unclear. Germline lookup yields CDR1 SGHTA and CDR2 FQGTGA. This CDR3 is 13 amino acids long. The V and J ends lost 2 bases and 2 bases respectively, with 4 bases between them. Here the CDR3 DNA reads TGTGCCAGCAGCTTACGACGCAATCAGCCCCAGCATTTT. Amino acid sequence: CASSLRRNQPQHF.

This clonotype was observed many times. J is TRBJ1-4 and V is TRBV5-1, with D uncertain. The CDR3 runs 15 residues. V was trimmed by 4 bases and J by 1 base, leaving 11 bases between them. From germline, CDR1 is SGHRS and CDR2 YFSETQ. The CDR3 loop is CASSKDGRTNEKLFF. DNA for the CDR3: TGCGCCAGCAGCAAGGACGGAAGAACTAATGAAAAACTGTTTTTT.

This clonotype has ten or more counts. CDR3 sequence reads: CASNPAGAGEQFF. In DNA form, the CDR3 reads TGTGCCAGCAATCCAGCGGGGGCGGGGGAGCAGTTCTTC. The chain links TRBV2 to TRBJ2-1; 8 bases fit TRBD2. The V gene's germline CDR1 is SNHLY and CDR2 FYNNEI. V dropped 7 bases and J dropped 10; count of bases not matched to a gene: 9. The CDR3 has 13 residues.

The rearrangement links TRBV25-1 to TRBJ2-7; unclear D gene. The germline CDR1 and CDR2 sequences are MGHDK and SYGVNS. The CDR3 is made up of 14 amino acids. The germline V and J ends were trimmed by 3 bases and 4 bases, with 13 bases remaining between them. The CDR3, as DNA: TGTGCCAGCAGTGACCCTGGCCGGATTTACGAGCAGTACTTC. This encodes CASSDPGRIYEQYF.

This clonotype was seen ten or more times. V and J are TRBV15 and TRBJ2-6; TRBD1 aligns across 8 bases. Germline lookup yields CDR1 LNHNV and CDR2 YYDKDF (reference sequence). V shed 0 bases, J shed 1 base, and the junction held 8 bases outside the gene matches. The CDR3 covers 19 residues. The CDR3 region has the DNA TGTGCCACCAGCAGAGATTGGTCAGGGGGCGTTTCTGGGGCCAACGTCCTGACTTTC. Translated, it gives CATSRDWSGGVSGANVLTF. The entire variable domain, with the rest obtained from reference TRBV15 and TRBJ2-6, is as follows: DAMVIQNPRYQVTQFGKPVTLSCSQTLNHNVMYWYQQKSSQAPKLLFHYYDKDFNNEADTPDNFQSRRPNTSFCFLDIRSPGLGDTAMYLCATSRDWSGGVSGANVLTFGAGSRLTVL.

This clonotype was picked up many times. The chain couples TRBV6-2 or TRBV6-3 to TRBJ1-2, with 8 bases identical to TRBD1. The CDR3 runs to 16 residues. The germline CDR1 and CDR2 sequences are MNHEY and SVGEGT. Trimming removed 2 bases from V and 4 bases from J; junction bases left unmatched: 9. DNA of the CDR3: TGTGCCAGCAGTTACAGGAGACAGGGGAACTTCTATGGCTACACCTTC. This encodes CASSYRRQGNFYGYTF.

This chain links TRBV27 with TRBJ2-2; 10 bases are shared with TRBD2. CDR3 size: 17 residues. The germline V gene has CDR1 MNHEY and CDR2 SMNVEV (reference sequence). Trimming at V came to 2 bases and at J to 6 bases, leaving 9 bases not matched to a gene. CDR3 coding DNA: TGTGCCAGCAGTTTAAATCTCCTAGCGGGAGCTCCCGGGGAGCTGTTTTTT. Translation: CASSLNLLAGAPGELFF.

This clonotype showed up many times. The chain combines TRBV5-6 with TRBJ1-2; 8 bases fit TRBD1. This CDR3 is built from 14 residues. Looked up from germline, CDR1 is SGHDT and CDR2 is YYEEEE. Unmatched junction bases numbered 5, after V lost 5 bases and J lost 2 bases. The CDR3 DNA sequence: TGTGCCAGCAGGTGGACAGGGACCAACTATGGCTACACCTTC. Translated, it gives CASRWTGTNYGYTF.

This clonotype was seen at least ten times. The chain recombines TRBV29-1 with TRBJ2-6; 10 nucleotides agree with TRBD1. V shed 5 bases and J 0 bases; nucleotides not matched to a gene: 10. Germline CDR1 SQVTM, CDR2 ANQGSEA. This CDR3 is built from 18 residues. The chain's CDR3 is CSVSTRTGGFSGANVLTF. CDR3 nucleotide sequence: TGCAGCGTTTCCACCCGGACAGGGGGTTTCTCTGGGGCCAACGTCCTGACTTTC.

This clonotype was recorded many times. At one of its ends the junction is not consistent with the germline gene, which may arise from a read error. The genes are TRBV2 and TRBJ2-3; 8 nucleotides line up with TRBD2. The CDR3 loop spans 14 amino acids. Germline loops: CDR1 SNHLY, CDR2 FYNNEI. The CDR3 is CASSETGGTDTQYF. In nucleotides, the CDR3 is TGCGCCAGCAGTGAGACGGGAGGGACAGATACGCAGTATTTT.

This clonotype was seen at least ten times. V and J are TRBV12-3 or TRBV12-4 and TRBJ1-1; the D is unclear. V shed 6 bases and J shed 1 base, with 15 bases lying between them. The CDR3 runs 15 residues. The chain's CDR3 is CASSFRRGPNTEAFF. The CDR3, as DNA: TGTGCCAGCAGCTTTAGGCGGGGTCCGAACACTGAAGCTTTCTTT.

In this sample, this clonotype turned up a few times. A much larger clone lies a single base off, so this may be a read error. The chain links TRBV6-2 or TRBV6-3 to TRBJ2-6; 9 bases agree with TRBD1. With 6 bases clipped from V and 0 bases from J, the junction kept 0 bases outside the gene matches. Germline V gives CDR1 MNHEY, CDR2 SVGEGT. The CDR3 consists of 15 residues. As DNA, the CDR3 is TGTGCCAGCAGGACAGGGGGCTCTGGGGCCAACGTCCTGACTTTC. Translated, it gives CASRTGGSGANVLTF.

This clonotype was detected ten times or more. The rearrangement joins TRBV3-1 to TRBJ1-2, with TRBD1 as a possible D gene (6 bases). From germline, CDR1 is LGHDT and CDR2 YNNKEL (reference sequence). V was shortened by 4 bases and J by 6 bases, with 15 bases between the two germline ends. The CDR3 runs 14 residues. CDR3 sequence: CASSLNRVWDGYTF. The DNA for the CDR3 is TGTGCCAGCAGCCTCAACAGGGTATGGGATGGCTACACCTTC.

This clonotype was seen at least ten times. The chain couples TRBV20-1 to TRBJ2-7; D unresolved. CDR1 and CDR2 from the germline V gene are DFQATT and SNEGSKA (reference sequence). Trimming took off 3 bases at V and 9 bases at J, with 9 bases between the two ends. The CDR3 has 10 residues. In DNA, the CDR3 is TGCAGTGCTAGCCCACCAGGGCAGTACTTC. Its translation is CSASPPGQYF.

This clonotype turned up a few times. The V and J genes are TRBV7-2 and TRBJ2-2; the D gene is possibly TRBD1 (6 bases). The CDR3 length is 13 residues. Trimming took off 5 bases at V and 6 bases at J, with 10 bases between the two ends. Germline V gene lookup returns CDR1 SGHTA and CDR2 FQGNSA. As DNA, the CDR3 is TGTGCCAGCAGCCGTCCAGGGGCCGGGGAGCTGTTTTTT. It specifies CASSRPGAGELFF.

The chain carries TRBV20-1 and TRBJ2-7; tentative D call: TRBD2 (6 bases). Germline CDR1 and CDR2: DFQATT and SNEGSKA (reference sequence). Trimming shortened V by 2 bases and J by 13 bases, and 24 bases separated the two germline ends. The CDR3 runs 14 residues. The CDR3 here is CSARRRGRPGESYF. The CDR3, as DNA: TGCAGTGCTAGAAGGAGGGGCCGACCGGGGGAATCCTACTTC.